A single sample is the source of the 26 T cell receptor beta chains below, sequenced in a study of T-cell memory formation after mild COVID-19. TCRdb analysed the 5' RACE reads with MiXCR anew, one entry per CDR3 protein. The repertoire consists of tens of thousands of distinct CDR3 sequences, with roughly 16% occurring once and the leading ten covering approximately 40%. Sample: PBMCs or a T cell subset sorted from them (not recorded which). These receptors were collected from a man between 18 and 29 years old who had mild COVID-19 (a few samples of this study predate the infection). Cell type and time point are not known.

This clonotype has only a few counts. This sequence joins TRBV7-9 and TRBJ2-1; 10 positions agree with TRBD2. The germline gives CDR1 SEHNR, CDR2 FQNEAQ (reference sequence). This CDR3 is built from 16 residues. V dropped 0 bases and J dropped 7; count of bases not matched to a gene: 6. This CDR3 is CASSLALAGVNNEQFF. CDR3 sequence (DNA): TGTGCCAGCAGCTTAGCGCTAGCGGGGGTTAATAATGAGCAGTTCTTC.

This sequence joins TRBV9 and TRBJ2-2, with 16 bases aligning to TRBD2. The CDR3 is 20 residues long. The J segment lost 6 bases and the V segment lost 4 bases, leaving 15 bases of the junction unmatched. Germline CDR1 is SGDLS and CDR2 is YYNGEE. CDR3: CASSPPAGTSGGARAGELFF. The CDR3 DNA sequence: TGTGCCAGCAGCCCTCCGGCCGGGACTAGCGGGGGGGCCAGGGCCGGGGAGCTGTTTTTT.

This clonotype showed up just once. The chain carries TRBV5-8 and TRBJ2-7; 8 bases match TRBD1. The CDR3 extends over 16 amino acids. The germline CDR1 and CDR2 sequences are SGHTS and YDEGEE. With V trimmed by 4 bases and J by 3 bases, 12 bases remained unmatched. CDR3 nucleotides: TGTGCCAGCAGCCTTGTGGCGACAGGGGACGACTACGAGCAGTACTTC. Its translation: CASSLVATGDDYEQYF.

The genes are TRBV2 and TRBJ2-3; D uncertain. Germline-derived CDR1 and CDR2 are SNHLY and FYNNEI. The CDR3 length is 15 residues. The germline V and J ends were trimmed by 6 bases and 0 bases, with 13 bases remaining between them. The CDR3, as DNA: TGTGCCAGCAGCCGGACCGAGTACAGCACAGATACGCAGTATTTT. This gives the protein CASSRTEYSTDTQYF.

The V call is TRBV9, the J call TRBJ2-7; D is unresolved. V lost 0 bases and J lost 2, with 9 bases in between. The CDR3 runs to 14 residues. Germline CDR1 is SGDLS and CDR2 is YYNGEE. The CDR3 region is CASSVDGRAYEQYF. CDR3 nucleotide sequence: TGTGCCAGCAGCGTAGACGGCAGAGCCTACGAGCAGTACTTC.

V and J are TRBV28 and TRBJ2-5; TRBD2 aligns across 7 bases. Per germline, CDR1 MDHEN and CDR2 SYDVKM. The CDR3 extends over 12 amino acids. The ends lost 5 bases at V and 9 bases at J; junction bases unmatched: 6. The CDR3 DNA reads TGTGCCAGCAGTCATCCTGGGGGGGCCCAGTACTTC. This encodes CASSHPGGAQYF.

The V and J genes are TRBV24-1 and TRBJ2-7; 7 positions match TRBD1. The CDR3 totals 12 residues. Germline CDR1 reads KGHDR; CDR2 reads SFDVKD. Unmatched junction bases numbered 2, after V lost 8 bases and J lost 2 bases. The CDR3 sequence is CATNRGPYEQYV. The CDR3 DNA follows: TGTGCCACCAACAGGGGACCCTACGAGCAGTACGTC.

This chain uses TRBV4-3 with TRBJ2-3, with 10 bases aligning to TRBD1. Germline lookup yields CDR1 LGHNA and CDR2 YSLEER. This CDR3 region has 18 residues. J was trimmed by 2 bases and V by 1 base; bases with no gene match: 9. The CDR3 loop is CASSQVRPGQGNTDTQYF. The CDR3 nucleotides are TGCGCCAGCAGCCAAGTCAGGCCGGGACAGGGGAACACAGATACGCAGTATTTT.

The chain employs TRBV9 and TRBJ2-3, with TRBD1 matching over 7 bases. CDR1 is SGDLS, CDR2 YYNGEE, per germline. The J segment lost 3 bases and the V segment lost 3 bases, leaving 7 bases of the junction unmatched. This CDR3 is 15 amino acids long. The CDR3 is CASSDSGGLTDTQYF. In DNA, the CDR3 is TGTGCCAGCAGCGACTCAGGGGGTCTGACAGATACGCAGTATTTT.

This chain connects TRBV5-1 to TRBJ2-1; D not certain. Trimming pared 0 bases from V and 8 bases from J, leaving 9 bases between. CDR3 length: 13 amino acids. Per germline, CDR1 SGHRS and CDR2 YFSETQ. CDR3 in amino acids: CASSLVGRDEQFF. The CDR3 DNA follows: TGCGCCAGCAGCTTGGTGGGTAGAGATGAGCAGTTCTTC.

The CDR3 region is CASSFNTNYGYTF. DNA of the CDR3: TGTGCCAGCAGCTTCAACACGAACTATGGCTACACCTTC. This chain uses TRBV7-6 with TRBJ1-2; no definite D call. Per germline, CDR1 SGHVS and CDR2 FNYEAQ. The CDR3 spans 13 residues. The V and J ends lost 3 bases and 2 bases respectively, with 7 bases between them.

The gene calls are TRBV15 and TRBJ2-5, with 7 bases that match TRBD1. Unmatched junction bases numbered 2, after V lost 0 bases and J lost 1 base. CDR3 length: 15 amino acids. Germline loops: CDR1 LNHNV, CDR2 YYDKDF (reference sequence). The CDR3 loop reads CATSRDGTVQETQYF. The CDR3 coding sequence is TGTGCCACCAGCAGAGATGGGACAGTCCAAGAGACCCAGTACTTC.

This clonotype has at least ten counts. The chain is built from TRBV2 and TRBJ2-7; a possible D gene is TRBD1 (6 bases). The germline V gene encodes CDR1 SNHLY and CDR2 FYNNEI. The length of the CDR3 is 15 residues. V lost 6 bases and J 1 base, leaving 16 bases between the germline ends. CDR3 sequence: CASSPTGFGSYEQYV. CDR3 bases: TGTGCCAGCAGCCCCACAGGGTTCGGGTCCTACGAGCAGTACGTC.

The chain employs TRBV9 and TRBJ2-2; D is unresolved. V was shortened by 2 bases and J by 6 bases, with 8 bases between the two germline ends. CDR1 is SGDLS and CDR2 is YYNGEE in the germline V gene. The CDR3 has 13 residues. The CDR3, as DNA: TGTGCCAGCAGCGTTTGGAGATCCGGGGAGCTGTTTTTT. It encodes CASSVWRSGELFF.

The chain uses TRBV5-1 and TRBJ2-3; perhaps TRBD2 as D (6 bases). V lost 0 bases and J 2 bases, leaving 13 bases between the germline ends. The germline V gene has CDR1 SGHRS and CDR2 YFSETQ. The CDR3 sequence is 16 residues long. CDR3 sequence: CASSLVRGVYTDTQYF. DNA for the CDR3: TGCGCCAGCAGCTTGGTACGCGGGGTGTACACAGATACGCAGTATTTT.

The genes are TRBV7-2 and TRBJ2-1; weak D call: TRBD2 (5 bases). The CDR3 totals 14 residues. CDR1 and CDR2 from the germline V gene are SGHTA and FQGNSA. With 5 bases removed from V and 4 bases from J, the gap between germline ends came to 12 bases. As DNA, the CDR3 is TGTGCCAGCAGCCCACTGGGCGGGTACAATGAGCAGTTCTTC. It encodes CASSPLGGYNEQFF.

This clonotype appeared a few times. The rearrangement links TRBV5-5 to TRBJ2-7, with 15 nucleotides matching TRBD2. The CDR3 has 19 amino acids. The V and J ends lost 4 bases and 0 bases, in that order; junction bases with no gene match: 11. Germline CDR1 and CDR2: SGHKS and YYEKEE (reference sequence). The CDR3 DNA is TGTGCCAGCAGCCTCCGGACTAGCGGGGGGGGGACAGTCTCCTACGAGCAGTACTTC. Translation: CASSLRTSGGGTVSYEQYF.

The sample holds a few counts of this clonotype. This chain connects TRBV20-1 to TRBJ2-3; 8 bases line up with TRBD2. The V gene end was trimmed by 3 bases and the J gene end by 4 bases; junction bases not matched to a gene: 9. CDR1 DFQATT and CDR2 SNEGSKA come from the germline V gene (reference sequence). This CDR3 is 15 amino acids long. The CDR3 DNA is TGCAGTGCTAGCGCGGGGGGTGTACCCTCAGATACGCAGTATTTT. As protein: CSASAGGVPSDTQYF.

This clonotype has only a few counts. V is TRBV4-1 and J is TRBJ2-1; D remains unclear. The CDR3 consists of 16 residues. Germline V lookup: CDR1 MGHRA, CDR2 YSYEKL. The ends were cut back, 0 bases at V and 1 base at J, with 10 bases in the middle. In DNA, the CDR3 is TGCGCCAGCAGCCAAGAGTGGCAGCAGTCCTACAATGAGCAGTTCTTC. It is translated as CASSQEWQQSYNEQFF.

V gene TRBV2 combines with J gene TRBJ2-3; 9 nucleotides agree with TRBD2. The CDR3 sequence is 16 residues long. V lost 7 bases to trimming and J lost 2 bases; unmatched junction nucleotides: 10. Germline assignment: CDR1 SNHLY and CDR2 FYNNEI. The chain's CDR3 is CASTSRSGGFTDTQYF. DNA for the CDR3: TGTGCCAGCACCTCGAGAAGCGGGGGGTTCACAGATACGCAGTATTTT. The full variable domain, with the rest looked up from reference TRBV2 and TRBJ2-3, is EPEVTQTPSHQVTQMGQEVILRCVPISNHLYFYWYRQILGQKVEFLVSFYNNEISEKSEIFDDQFSVERPDGSNFTLKIRSTKLEDSAMYFCASTSRSGGFTDTQYFGPGTRLTVL.

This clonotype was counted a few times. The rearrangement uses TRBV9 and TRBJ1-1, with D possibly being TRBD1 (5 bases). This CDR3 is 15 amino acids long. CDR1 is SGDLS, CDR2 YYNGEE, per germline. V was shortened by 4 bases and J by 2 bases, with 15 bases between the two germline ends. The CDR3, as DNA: TGTGCCAGCAGCCCCGGAGGGGAATCAAACACTGAAGCTTTCTTT. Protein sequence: CASSPGGESNTEAFF.

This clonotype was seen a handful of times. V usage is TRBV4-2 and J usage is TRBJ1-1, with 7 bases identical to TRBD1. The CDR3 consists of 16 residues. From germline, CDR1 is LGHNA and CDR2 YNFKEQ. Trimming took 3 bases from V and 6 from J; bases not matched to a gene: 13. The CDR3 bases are TGTGCCAGCAGCCAGGTTACAGGGGCGGTGATGGCTGAAGCTTTCTTT. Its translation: CASSQVTGAVMAEAFF.

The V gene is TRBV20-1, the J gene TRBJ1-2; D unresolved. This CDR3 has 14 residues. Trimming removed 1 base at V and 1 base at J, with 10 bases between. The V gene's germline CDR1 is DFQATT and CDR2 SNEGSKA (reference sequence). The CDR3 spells CSARARSFNYGYTF. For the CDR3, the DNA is TGCAGTGCTAGAGCGCGCAGCTTTAACTATGGCTACACCTTC.

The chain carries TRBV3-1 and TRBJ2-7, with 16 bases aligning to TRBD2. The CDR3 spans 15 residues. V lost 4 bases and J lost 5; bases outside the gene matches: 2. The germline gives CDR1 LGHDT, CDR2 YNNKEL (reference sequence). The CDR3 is CASSPGLAGGNEQYF. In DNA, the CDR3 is TGTGCCAGCAGCCCGGGACTAGCGGGGGGGAACGAGCAGTACTTC.

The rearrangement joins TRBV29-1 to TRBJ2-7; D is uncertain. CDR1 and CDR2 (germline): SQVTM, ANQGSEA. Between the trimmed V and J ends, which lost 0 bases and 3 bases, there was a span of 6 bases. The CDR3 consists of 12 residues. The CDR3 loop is CSVEDRRYEQYF. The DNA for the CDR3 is TGCAGCGTTGAAGATCGTCGCTACGAGCAGTACTTC.

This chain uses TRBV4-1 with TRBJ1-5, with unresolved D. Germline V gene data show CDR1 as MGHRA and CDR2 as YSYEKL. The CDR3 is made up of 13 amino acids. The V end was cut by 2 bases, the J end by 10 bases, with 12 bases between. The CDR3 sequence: CASSQLAGIPQHF. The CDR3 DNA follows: TGCGCCAGCAGCCAATTGGCTGGGATACCCCAGCATTTT.